Detailed here is one T cell receptor beta chain. What it recognizes is unknown. This CDR3 is built from 15 residues. Germline values: CDR1 SGHTA, CDR2 FQGNSA. Deletions cut 4 bases from V and 4 bases from J, with 14 bases between. The sample comes from a study of shared clonotypes between healthy human individuals. Study-level results: Compared with clonotypes that all four donors shared, non-shared clonotypes had lower generation probabilities.

Naive CD8 cells, CD45RO-negative and positively selected for CCR7, excluded terminally differentiated effector memory CD45RA+ cells. Participating donors were healthy, HIV-negative adults free of recent acute infections or vaccinations. Using 200 ng DNA, 30,000 or so T cell genomes, the sorted-subset replicate PCRs were run. Generated by immunoSEQ multiplex PCR, the TCRdb table keeps only in-frame clones and is missing some. The sample contains just over 2,000,000 clones, about 95% of which appear only once. The TCR sequence derives from a man between 18 and 29 years old in good health. Sequenced: naive CD8+ T cells sorted from blood. V is TRBV7-2 and J is TRBJ2-1; D may correspond to TRBD1 or TRBD2 (5 bases each). The CDR3 protein is CASSSPTGTYNEQFF. The CDR3 DNA is TGTGCCAGCAGCTCCCCCACGGGGACGTACAATGAGCAGTTCTTC.